Listed below are T cell receptor beta chains from one sample, sequenced in a study of shared clonotypes between healthy human individuals. Sequencing was performed with immunoSEQ multiplex PCR; in TCRdb, only in-frame clones are kept and a portion is missing. The data contain 2 million to 2.5 million clones, about 94% of them singletons. What was sequenced was naive CD4+ T cells sorted from blood. All receptors come from a man between 18 and 29 years old in good health. Both conserved end residues are part of each CDR3. Fields, in order: clone size, D gene, V gene, J gene, CDR3 DNA, CDR3 protein. A D gene is named only where the DNA matches it firmly. The size of a clone is reported for some rows only, either as once, few or many, or as a class for expanded clones.

size: .
D: .
V: TRBV4-1
J: TRBJ2-7
DNA: TGCGCCAGCAGCCAAGGGAAGGCAGGGGGGATATACGAGCAGTACTTC
CDR3: CASSQGKAGGIYEQYF

size: .
D: .
V: TRBV13
J: TRBJ1-3
DNA: TGTGCCAGCAGGCGCAGGGTCTTCTCTGGAAACACCATATATTTT
CDR3: CASRRRVFSGNTIYF

size: once
D: TRBD2
V: TRBV5-1
J: TRBJ2-1
DNA: TGCGCCAGCAGCTTGGGAGGACTAGCGGGGGGCCACTACAATGAGCAGTTCTTC
CDR3: CASSLGGLAGGHYNEQFF

size: once
D: .
V: TRBV30
J: TRBJ1-1
DNA: TGTGCCTGGCGGGCGCCATCAATGAACACTGAAGCTTTCTTT
CDR3: CAWRAPSMNTEAFF

size: .
D: .
V: TRBV28
J: TRBJ1-2
DNA: TGTGCCAGCAGTCTAGGGGGGGCGCGATATGGCTACACCTTC
CDR3: CASSLGGARYGYTF

size: .
D: .
V: TRBV29-1
J: TRBJ1-1
DNA: TGCAGCGCCGGCTCGGGCACTGAAGCTTTCTTT
CDR3: CSAGSGTEAFF

size: .
D: TRBD1
V: TRBV6-1
J: TRBJ2-2
DNA: TGTGCCAGCAGAGCCCGGACAGGACCCGGGGAGCTGTTTTTT
CDR3: CASRARTGPGELFF

size: .
D: .
V: TRBV18
J: TRBJ2-5
DNA: TGTGCCAGCTCATCCTCCCCTTCCCAAGAGACCCAGTACTTC
CDR3: CASSSSPSQETQYF

size: .
D: .
V: TRBV6-1
J: TRBJ2-5
DNA: TGTGCCAGCAGCCCGTCCGGGACAAAGGTGACCCAGTACTTC
CDR3: CASSPSGTKVTQYF

size: .
D: TRBD1
V: TRBV18
J: TRBJ1-2
DNA: TGTGCCAGCGCGACAGGGCCGGGGTATGGCTACACCTTC
CDR3: CASATGPGYGYTF

size: .
D: TRBD2
V: TRBV6-5
J: TRBJ2-4
DNA: TGTGCCAGCAGTTACTCGTCAGGAGCGGGAGTTCACATTCAGTACTTC
CDR3: CASSYSSGAGVHIQYF

size: .
D: TRBD2
V: TRBV10-2
J: TRBJ2-5
DNA: TGCGCCAGCAGAGGCGCGGGGGTTGAGACCCAGTACTTC
CDR3: CASRGAGVETQYF

size: .
D: TRBD1
V: TRBV14
J: TRBJ1-6
DNA: TGTGCCAGCAGCCGAACGACAGGGGGCTTCTCACCCCTCCACTTT
CDR3: CASSRTTGGFSPLHF

size: .
D: .
V: TRBV18
J: TRBJ1-5
DNA: TGTGCCAGCTCCAGGGTGAATCAGCCCCAGCATTTT
CDR3: CASSRVNQPQHF

size: .
D: TRBD2
V: TRBV19
J: TRBJ2-3
DNA: TGTGCCAGTAGAACCATAGCGGGAGTGGGGACAGATACGCAGTATTTT
CDR3: CASRTIAGVGTDTQYF

size: .
D: TRBD1
V: TRBV28
J: TRBJ1-4
DNA: TGTGCCAGCGGGCCGGGGGCAGGGGGTGAAAAACTGTTTTTT
CDR3: CASGPGAGGEKLFF

size: once
D: .
V: TRBV30
J: TRBJ2-1
DNA: TGTGCCTGGAGGCGGGCCTCCCGGGATGAGCAGTTCTTC
CDR3: CAWRRASRDEQFF

size: .
D: .
V: TRBV6-6
J: TRBJ2-2
DNA: TGTGCCAGCAGCTCCGGGACCTACCTTTTCGGGGAGCTGTTTTTT
CDR3: CASSSGTYLFGELFF

size: .
D: TRBD2
V: TRBV18
J: TRBJ2-5
DNA: TGTGCCAGCTCACCCCCTAGCGGGAGGGCCGGCCAAGAGACCCAGTACTTC
CDR3: CASSPPSGRAGQETQYF

size: .
D: TRBD2
V: TRBV7-2
J: TRBJ2-7
DNA: TGTGCCAGCAGTTTCGTAGCGGGCGACTACGAGCAGTACTTC
CDR3: CASSFVAGDYEQYF

size: once
D: TRBD1
V: TRBV6-1
J: TRBJ1-2
DNA: TGTGCCAGCAGTGAAGCTAACACAGGGGGTCGTGGTGGCTACACCTTC
CDR3: CASSEANTGGRGGYTF

size: .
D: .
V: TRBV12-1
J: TRBJ2-7
DNA: TGTGCCAGCAGCTCCACCGAATTGCGGGGGCAATCCTACGAGCAGTACTTC
CDR3: CASSSTELRGQSYEQYF

size: .
D: .
V: TRBV15
J: TRBJ2-5
DNA: TGTGCCACCAGCAGAGATCTTCAAGAGACCCAGTACTTC
CDR3: CATSRDLQETQYF

size: .
D: TRBD2
V: TRBV11-1
J: TRBJ2-2
DNA: TGTGCCAGCAGCTTAACTATAGCGGGGTCGAACACCGGGGAGCTGTTTTTT
CDR3: CASSLTIAGSNTGELFF

size: .
D: TRBD2
V: TRBV27
J: TRBJ2-7
DNA: TGTGCCACTCCCACGTCGGAGCGGGAGGGTGGTTACGAGCAGTACTTC
CDR3: CATPTSEREGGYEQYF

size: .
D: .
V: TRBV28
J: TRBJ2-7
DNA: TGTGCCTGCAGGGGCAGCGGCCAAGAGCAGTACTTC
CDR3: CACRGSGQEQYF

size: .
D: TRBD1
V: TRBV19
J: TRBJ1-2
DNA: TGTGCCAGTAGGAGGACAGGGAATACGTATGGCTACACCTTC
CDR3: CASRRTGNTYGYTF

size: few
D: .
V: TRBV2
J: TRBJ1-6
DNA: TGTGCCAGCAGCGAGAGAGGGCTCCCCACGGGCTCACCCCTCCACTTT
CDR3: CASSERGLPTGSPLHF

size: .
D: .
V: TRBV18
J: TRBJ1-2
DNA: TGTGCCAGCTCACCGGGGGCGAACTATGGCTACACCTTC
CDR3: CASSPGANYGYTF

size: .
D: TRBD2
V: TRBV7-3
J: TRBJ2-2
DNA: TGTGCCAGCAGCTTAACCAGCGGGGCGGGCGGGGAGCTGTTTTTT
CDR3: CASSLTSGAGGELFF

size: .
D: .
V: TRBV29-1
J: TRBJ2-7
DNA: TGCAGCGTTTCCAGCGGTCCCTACGAGCAGTACTTC
CDR3: CSVSSGPYEQYF

size: .
D: .
V: TRBV5-6
J: TRBJ2-7
DNA: TGTGCCAGCAGCTTGGGGGGACTTTACGAGCAGTACTTC
CDR3: CASSLGGLYEQYF

size: .
D: .
V: TRBV30
J: TRBJ1-2
DNA: TGTGCCTGGCAGCCCGGATCTGGCTACACCTTC
CDR3: CAWQPGSGYTF

size: .
D: .
V: TRBV11-2
J: TRBJ2-1
DNA: TGTGCCAGCAGCTTAGGACAGCAAGTTTACAATGAGCAGTTCTTC
CDR3: CASSLGQQVYNEQFF

size: .
D: .
V: TRBV27
J: TRBJ1-2
DNA: TGTGCCAGCAGTTTATTGGTCAAAAAGGGAGATGGCTACACCTTC
CDR3: CASSLLVKKGDGYTF

size: .
D: .
V: TRBV7-9
J: TRBJ2-7
DNA: TGTGCCAGCAGCTCCGGGCCCACAGCCGACGAGCAGTACTTC
CDR3: CASSSGPTADEQYF

size: .
D: TRBD2
V: TRBV7-2
J: TRBJ2-3
DNA: TGTGCCAGCAGCCCAAATAATCCGGGAGGGGCAGATACGCAGTATTTT
CDR3: CASSPNNPGGADTQYF

size: .
D: TRBD1
V: TRBV14
J: TRBJ1-1
DNA: TGTGCCAGCAGCCAAGATAAAGGACAGGTGAACACTGAAGCTTTCTTT
CDR3: CASSQDKGQVNTEAFF

size: .
D: .
V: TRBV4-1
J: TRBJ1-1
DNA: TGCGCCAGCAGCCAGGGCCACACGGACACTGAAGCTTTCTTT
CDR3: CASSQGHTDTEAFF

size: .
D: .
V: TRBV28
J: TRBJ2-5
DNA: TGTGCCATCGGGGATAAAGAGACCCAGTACTTC
CDR3: CAIGDKETQYF

size: .
D: TRBD1
V: TRBV28
J: TRBJ2-7
DNA: TGTGCCAGCAACGACCCGACAGGGGGCGAATACGAGCAGTACTTC
CDR3: CASNDPTGGEYEQYF

size: .
D: .
V: TRBV5-1
J: TRBJ2-7
DNA: TGCGCCAGCAGAGGGGACGGAACCTACGAGCAGTACTTC
CDR3: CASRGDGTYEQYF

size: .
D: .
V: TRBV7-2
J: TRBJ2-2
DNA: TGTGCCAGCAGCCGTGACAGGTACACCGGGGAGCTGTTTTTT
CDR3: CASSRDRYTGELFF

size: once
D: TRBD2
V: TRBV5-1
J: TRBJ2-2
DNA: TGCGCCAGCAGAAGTGGGAGGGCGAACACCGGGGAGCTGTTTTTT
CDR3: CASRSGRANTGELFF

size: .
D: TRBD2
V: TRBV10-3
J: TRBJ2-3
DNA: TGTGCCATCAGTCGTAGCGGGGGGGCCGCAGATACGCAGTATTTT
CDR3: CAISRSGGAADTQYF

size: .
D: .
V: TRBV5-1
J: TRBJ1-6
DNA: TGCGCCAGCAGCTTGGTGGCCGCCCAGAGGAATTCACCCCTCCACTTT
CDR3: CASSLVAAQRNSPLHF

size: .
D: TRBD2
V: TRBV10-2
J: TRBJ2-1
DNA: TGCGCCAGCGGGGGTAGCGGGGGGGCCCAGCAGTTCTTC
CDR3: CASGGSGGAQQFF

size: .
D: .
V: TRBV6-5
J: TRBJ1-5
DNA: TGTGCCAGCAGTCCCAGTTCCGGGAATCAGCCCCAGCATTTT
CDR3: CASSPSSGNQPQHF

size: .
D: .
V: TRBV2
J: TRBJ2-1
DNA: TGTGCCGCAACGGGGTTGAACAATGAGCAGTTCTTC
CDR3: CAATGLNNEQFF

size: .
D: .
V: TRBV7-6
J: TRBJ2-7
DNA: TGTGCCAGCAGCTCAACCTGGACGGGGCCCTACGAGCAGTACTTC
CDR3: CASSSTWTGPYEQYF

size: .
D: .
V: TRBV30
J: TRBJ1-1
DNA: TGTGCCTGGACCCGCGGATTGGGCGGCAGGCCGGGGGGTGAAGCTTTCTTT
CDR3: CAWTRGLGGRPGGEAFF

size: once
D: TRBD1
V: TRBV2
J: TRBJ2-2
DNA: TGTGCCAGCAGTCAGACAGGGTCAAACACCGGGGAGCTGTTTTTT
CDR3: CASSQTGSNTGELFF

size: .
D: .
V: TRBV15
J: TRBJ2-4
DNA: TGTGCCACCAGCAGAGAAAGGGGGGACAGCAAACTAGCCAAAAACATTCAGTACTTC
CDR3: CATSRERGDSKLAKNIQYF

size: .
D: TRBD1
V: TRBV9
J: TRBJ1-6
DNA: TGTGCCAGCAGCGTAGGTTTGGCAGGGGGAGGTTTTGATTCACCCCTCCACTTT
CDR3: CASSVGLAGGGFDSPLHF

size: .
D: TRBD2
V: TRBV30
J: TRBJ2-4
DNA: TGTGCCTGGAGTCCAATCGGGACTAGCGGGGTAGACATTCAGTACTTC
CDR3: CAWSPIGTSGVDIQYF

size: .
D: .
V: TRBV27
J: TRBJ1-2
DNA: TGTGCCAGCAGTTTCACAGCTAACTATGGCTACACCTTC
CDR3: CASSFTANYGYTF

size: .
D: .
V: TRBV10-3
J: TRBJ2-5
DNA: TGTGCCATCAGTGAAGGCCCAGGGGGGGGGACCCAGTACTTC
CDR3: CAISEGPGGGTQYF

size: .
D: TRBD1
V: TRBV5-1
J: TRBJ1-2
DNA: TGCGCCAGCAGCTCGCAGACAGGGGTCCTTACCTATGGCTACACCTTC
CDR3: CASSSQTGVLTYGYTF

size: once
D: .
V: TRBV18
J: TRBJ1-2
DNA: TGTGCCAGCTCGCCCGGGACAAGCTATGGCTACACCTTC
CDR3: CASSPGTSYGYTF

size: .
D: .
V: TRBV28
J: TRBJ1-1
DNA: TGTGCCAGTGAACAGGGTAAGGATGAAGCTTTCTTT
CDR3: CASEQGKDEAFF